This T cell receptor beta chain was sequenced for a study of early T cells in non-severe SARS-CoV-2 infection. This clonotype was observed a handful of times. The antigen is undetermined. Using its own MiXCR run on the 5' RACE reads, TCRdb lists one record per CDR3 protein. This sample carries roughly 57,000 distinct CDR3 sequences, around 13% of them seen once, and the ten largest clones take more than 1.1%. Overall study findings and caveats: Reliance on VDJdb matching favored anti-spike CD8 responses; private and CD4 specificities were missed.

Sequenced sample: whole blood. The TCR comes from an adult who was a healthcare worker with PCR-confirmed SARS-CoV-2 infection or an uninfected control (not recorded which).

The CDR3 loop reads CASSEALQREDSSYEQYF. The DNA for the CDR3 is TGTGCCAGCAGTGAAGCGCTTCAACGGGAGGATAGCTCCTACGAGCAGTACTTC. The chain recombines TRBV6-1 with TRBJ2-7, with 7 bases matching TRBD2. Germline V gene data show CDR1 as MNHNS and CDR2 as SASEGT. The CDR3 contains 18 residues. V was pared by 0 bases and J by 0 bases, with 11 bases of the junction left unmatched.